The 24 T cell receptor beta chains presented below share a single source sample, sequenced in a study of control samples from healthy donors and cancer patients. Data came from immunoSEQ multiplex PCR; TCRdb stores just in-frame clones and leaves some out. The sample records 70,000 to 80,000 clones, 89% being singletons. The specimen sequenced was PBMCs. These receptors were collected from a woman between 45 and 65 years old with colorectal cancer.

This clone was seen just once. The chain carries TRBV5-8 and TRBJ1-5; possibly TRBD1 for D (5 bases). V gave up 3 bases and J gave up 0 bases, with 10 bases separating them. Per the germline V gene, CDR1 is SGHTS and CDR2 is YDEGEE. This CDR3 has 15 residues. CDR3 sequence (DNA): TGTGCCAGCAGCTCCCGGGGGTATAGCAATCAGCCCCAGCATTTT. Translating gives CASSSRGYSNQPQHF.

The chain employs TRBV21-1 and TRBJ2-7; the table's TRBD2 call for D was not verified on the DNA. TRBV21-1 is shown as a pseudogene. The CDR3 sequence is 16 residues long. DNA for the CDR3: TGTGCCAGCAGCCACTTGAGAGGGAATATCTCCTACGAGCAGTACGTC. This encodes CASSHLRGNISYEQYV.

CDR3 sequence reads: CASSATGGKTEAFF. The CDR3 DNA follows: TGTGCCAGCAGTGCCACAGGGGGGAAAACTGAAGCTTTCTTT. This sequence joins TRBV2 and TRBJ1-1; 8 bases match TRBD1. Per the germline V gene, CDR1 is SNHLY and CDR2 is FYNNEI. V lost 4 bases, J lost 5 bases, and 6 bases stayed unmatched. The CDR3 runs to 14 residues.

The J gene is TRBJ2-5, the V gene TRBV7-8, with a tentative D call TRBD1 (5 bases). In germline, CDR1 is SGHVS, CDR2 FQNEAQ. The CDR3 extends over 16 amino acids. With 2 bases removed from V and 2 bases from J, the gap between germline ends came to 15 bases. The CDR3 region is CASSLPPSRQQETQYF. CDR3 coding DNA: TGTGCCAGCAGCTTACCCCCCTCTCGACAGCAAGAGACCCAGTACTTC. The full variable domain, with the rest looked up from reference TRBV7-8 and TRBJ2-5, is GAGVSQSPRYKVAKRGQDVALRCDPISGHVSLFWYQQALGQGPEFLTYFQNEAQLDKSGLPSDRFFAERPEGSVSTLKIQRTQQEDSAVYLCASSLPPSRQQETQYFGPGTRLLVL.

The V call is TRBV27, the J call TRBJ2-1; D gene unclear. This CDR3 has 14 amino acids. Between the trimmed V and J ends, which lost 2 bases and 0 bases, there was a span of 5 bases. Looked up from germline, CDR1 is MNHEY and CDR2 is SMNVEV (reference sequence). CDR3: CASSLGVSYNEQFF. CDR3 in DNA: TGTGCCAGCAGTTTAGGGGTCTCCTACAATGAGCAGTTCTTC.

The chain joins TRBV19 to TRBJ1-4; perhaps TRBD1 as D (5 bases). The CDR3 extends over 14 amino acids. V lost 7 bases and J 0 bases, leaving 9 bases between the germline ends. Germline CDR1 reads LNHDA; CDR2 reads SQIVND (reference sequence). The CDR3 spells CASTGVATNEKLFF. The CDR3 DNA sequence: TGTGCCAGTACGGGGGTCGCAACTAATGAAAAACTGTTTTTT.

In its sample, this clone was seen once. This chain uses TRBV3-1 (or the pseudogene TRBV3-2) with TRBJ1-4; 7 positions agree with TRBD1. This CDR3 has 14 residues. Germline CDR1 reads LGHDT; CDR2 reads YNNKEL (reference sequence). Losses at the gene ends were 6 bases for V and 4 bases for J; bases not matched to a gene: 5. CDR3 bases: TGTGCCAGCAGACCGGGGACAGTTAATGAAAAACTGTTTTTT. Translating gives CASRPGTVNEKLFF.

Details on this clone: This specimen includes other DNA sequences encoding the same CDR3. This rearrangement joins TRBV28 to TRBJ1-2, with TRBD1 as a possible D gene (5 bases). V lost 2 bases, J lost 4 bases, and 8 bases lay in between. The germline gives CDR1 MDHEN, CDR2 SYDVKM. The CDR3 contains 13 residues. The CDR3 region has the DNA TGTGCCAGCAGTTTAAGGGGCACCTATGGCTACACCTTC. It codes for CASSLRGTYGYTF.

This chain links TRBV19 with TRBJ2-5; D unresolved. Germline values: CDR1 LNHDA, CDR2 SQIVND (reference sequence). The CDR3 covers 11 residues. Trimming left V 0 bases short and J 7 bases short, with 3 bases between. CDR3 sequence (DNA): TGTGCCAGTAGTATAGAGACGACCCAGTACTTC. Translation: CASSIETTQYF. The complete variable domain, with remaining parts taken from reference TRBV19 and TRBJ2-5, reads DGGITQSPKYLFRKEGQNVTLSCEQNLNHDAMYWYRQDPGQGLRLIYYSQIVNDFQKGDIAEGYSVSREKKESFPLTVTSAQKNPTAFYLCASSIETTQYFGPGTRLLVL.

The J gene is TRBJ1-2, the V gene TRBV15, with D uncertain. Trimming left V 0 bases short and J 1 base short, with 6 bases between. The CDR3 runs 14 residues. From germline, CDR1 is LNHNV and CDR2 YYDKDF (reference sequence). The CDR3 DNA reads TGTGCCACCAGCAGAGATCGGGGTAACTATGGCTACACCTTC. It encodes CATSRDRGNYGYTF.

The rearrangement links TRBV7-9 to TRBJ1-2; D ambiguous. The CDR3 is made up of 12 amino acids. Germline CDR1 and CDR2: SEHNR and FQNEAQ (reference sequence). The V end lost 1 base, the J end lost 5 bases, and 5 bases lay between the germline ends. CDR3 protein: CASSLVPYGYTF. CDR3 bases: TGTGCCAGCAGCTTAGTTCCTTATGGCTACACCTTC. Supplemented by reference TRBV7-9 and TRBJ1-2, the full variable domain reads DTGVSQNPRHKITKRGQNVTFRCDPISEHNRLYWYRQTLGQGPEFLTYFQNEAQLEKSRLLSDRFSAERPKGSFSTLEIQRTEQGDSAMYLCASSLVPYGYTFGSGTRLTVV.

CDR3 region: CASSEGWDNEKLFF. In nucleotides, the CDR3 is TGTGCCAGCAGTGAGGGGTGGGACAATGAAAAACTGTTTTTT. This chain uses TRBV2 with TRBJ1-4, with a tentative D call TRBD1 (5 bases). Germline V gives CDR1 SNHLY, CDR2 FYNNEI. This CDR3 spans 14 amino acids. V lost 3 bases and J 5 bases, leaving 10 bases between the germline ends. Full variable domain (outside the CDR3, taken from reference TRBV2 and TRBJ1-4): EPEVTQTPSHQVTQMGQEVILRCVPISNHLYFYWYRQILGQKVEFLVSFYNNEISEKSEIFDDQFSVERPDGSNFTLKIRSTKLEDSAMYFCASSEGWDNEKLFFGSGTQLSVL.

This clone was seen only once. The rearrangement joins TRBV2 to TRBJ2-5; maybe TRBD2 (7 bases). This CDR3 has 14 residues. From germline, CDR1 is SNHLY and CDR2 FYNNEI. V lost 7 bases to trimming and J lost 5 bases, with 17 bases between them. CDR3 sequence: CASILAGGRETQYF. As DNA, the CDR3 is TGTGCCAGCATCCTGGCCGGGGGGCGGGAGACCCAGTACTTC.

V is TRBV12-3 or TRBV12-4 and J is TRBJ1-1; no clear D gene. The V gene lost 7 bases and the J gene lost 7 bases, with 16 bases spanning the gap. This CDR3 region has 13 residues. The chain's CDR3 is CASTSTGGSEAFF. Here the CDR3 DNA reads TGTGCCAGCACTTCTACGGGAGGGAGTGAAGCTTTCTTT.

The genes are TRBV7-9 and TRBJ2-3, with TRBD2 matching 9 bases. V dropped 5 bases and J dropped 0; count of bases not matched to a gene: 6. This CDR3 is 16 amino acids long. CDR1 is SEHNR, CDR2 FQNEAQ, per germline (reference sequence). DNA of the CDR3: TGTGCCAGCAGCCCGTCGGGACTAGCTAGCACAGATACGCAGTATTTT. As protein: CASSPSGLASTDTQYF.

This clone appeared a single time. The gene calls are TRBV27 and TRBJ2-7; TRBD1 aligns across 7 bases. Germline V gene lookup returns CDR1 MNHEY and CDR2 SMNVEV (reference sequence). The CDR3 covers 14 residues. Trimming at V came to 5 bases and at J to 2 bases, leaving 6 bases not matched to a gene. The CDR3 reads CASSLKQGAYEQYV. In DNA, the CDR3 is TGTGCCAGCAGTCTAAAGCAGGGGGCCTACGAGCAGTACGTC.

This chain joins TRBV30 and TRBJ1-6, with D perhaps TRBD1 (5 bases). Germline CDR1 GTSNPN, CDR2 SVGIG (reference sequence). Trimming left V 7 bases short and J 0 bases short, with 13 bases between. CDR3 length equals 15 residues. The chain's CDR3 is CASWAGSSYNSPLHF. The CDR3 bases are TGTGCCTCCTGGGCAGGGAGCTCCTATAATTCACCCCTCCACTTT.

V is TRBV4-3 and J is TRBJ2-1, with 9 bases that match TRBD1. CDR1 LGHNA and CDR2 YSLEER come from the germline V gene. The CDR3 loop spans 17 amino acids. V trimming: 3 bases; J trimming: 3 bases; junction bases outside the gene matches: 9. CDR3 region: CASSHKRTGDVYNEQFF. The DNA of the CDR3 is TGCGCCAGCAGCCACAAGAGGACAGGGGACGTCTACAATGAGCAGTTCTTC.

The rearrangement joins TRBV28 to TRBJ2-3, with 8 bases aligning to TRBD2. With 5 bases clipped from V and 2 bases from J, the junction kept 9 bases outside the gene matches. The CDR3 spans 16 residues. Germline assignment: CDR1 MDHEN and CDR2 SYDVKM. CDR3 residues: CASSPQKRGSTDTQYF. CDR3 in DNA: TGTGCCAGCAGTCCCCAAAAGCGGGGGTCCACAGATACGCAGTATTTT.

The gene calls are TRBV18 and TRBJ1-1, with 10 bases that match TRBD1. The junction had 5 bases not matched to a gene; V was cut back by 4 bases and J by 3 bases. Germline lookup yields CDR1 KGHSH and CDR2 LQKENI. CDR3 length: 15 amino acids. CDR3 region: CASSRDRGRDTEAFF. Here the CDR3 DNA reads TGTGCCAGCTCACGAGACAGGGGGCGCGACACTGAAGCTTTCTTT.

This clone was counted once. The gene calls are TRBV6-2 or TRBV6-3 and TRBJ2-6; 9 nucleotides line up with TRBD1. Looked up from germline, CDR1 is MNHEY and CDR2 is SVGEGT. V trimming: 6 bases; J trimming: 2 bases; junction bases outside the gene matches: 11. The CDR3 has 18 residues. The CDR3 sequence is CASSPTGGTFAGANVLTF. The CDR3 bases are TGTGCCAGCAGCCCGACAGGGGGGACCTTCGCTGGGGCCAACGTCCTGACTTTC.

This clone was observed once. The chain combines TRBV19 with TRBJ1-4; D remains unclear. The CDR3 runs to 14 residues. CDR1 and CDR2 (germline): LNHDA, SQIVND (reference sequence). V lost 5 bases and J lost 7, with 14 bases in between. CDR3 sequence: CASSPQEGVEKLFF. CDR3 coding DNA: TGTGCCAGTAGTCCCCAGGAAGGTGTTGAAAAACTGTTTTTT.

V and J are TRBV6-2 or TRBV6-3 and TRBJ2-1; D may be TRBD2 (6 bases). Between the trimmed V and J ends, which lost 4 bases and 1 base, there was a span of 11 bases. Germline CDR1 is MNHEY and CDR2 is SVGEGT. The CDR3 covers 15 residues. CDR3 in amino acids: CASSSGTPSYNEQFF. The DNA for the CDR3 is TGTGCCAGCAGTTCCGGGACTCCGTCCTACAATGAGCAGTTCTTC.

The chain links TRBV27 to TRBJ2-3; TRBD2 matches at 10 bases. J lost 0 bases, V lost 6 bases, and 6 bases had no gene match. The CDR3 has 16 amino acids. Germline V gene data show CDR1 as MNHEY and CDR2 as SMNVEV (reference sequence). The CDR3 region is CASSTSGGESTDTQYF. The CDR3 DNA is TGTGCCAGCAGCACCAGCGGGGGGGAGAGCACAGATACGCAGTATTTT.